A single sample gave rise to the 8 T cell receptor beta chains below, sequenced in a study of CD8 T cells in Susac syndrome. It was with random hexamers that roughly 0.5 to 1 ug RNA was reverse transcribed. TCRdb re-derived calls from the immunoSEQ multiplex PCR reads in MiXCR, one entry per CDR3 protein. The table includes some 210,000 distinct CDR3 sequences, approximately 94% detected once. Sample: CD4+ T cells from PBMCs. The receptor source for this set is a human donor with Susac syndrome.

The DNA for the CDR3 is TGTGCCAGCTCACTGAACCGGGACAGCTATGGCTACACCTTC. Its translation: CASSLNRDSYGYTF. The chain employs TRBV18 and TRBJ1-2; TRBD1 aligns across 7 bases. V trimming: 4 bases; J trimming: 4 bases; junction bases outside the gene matches: 6. Germline V lookup: CDR1 KGHSH, CDR2 LQKENI. The length of the CDR3 is 14 residues.

The V call is TRBV6-5, the J call TRBJ2-7, with D perhaps matching TRBD1 (6 bases). V was cut by 4 bases and J by 2 bases, with 15 bases left in between. The CDR3 runs 15 residues. Germline-derived CDR1 and CDR2 are MNHEY and SVGAGI. CDR3 in DNA: TGTGCCAGCAGTTCCCAAGGGGGTTCTGCCTACGAGCAGTACTTC. This codes for CASSSQGGSAYEQYF.

The chain couples TRBV7-2 to TRBJ2-1; tentatively, D is TRBD1 or TRBD2 (5 bases each). Germline loops: CDR1 SGHTA, CDR2 FQGNSA. V lost 5 bases and J lost 5, with 19 bases in between. The CDR3 totals 16 residues. The CDR3 here is CASSPYADRGDNEQFF. CDR3 DNA: TGTGCCAGCAGCCCTTACGCAGACAGAGGGGACAATGAGCAGTTCTTC.

V usage is TRBV4-2 and J usage is TRBJ1-1; D ambiguous. Germline V gene lookup returns CDR1 LGHNA and CDR2 YNFKEQ. Trimming pared 0 bases from V and 1 base from J, leaving 6 bases between. The CDR3 contains 14 residues. Here the CDR3 reads CASSQDEGNTEAFF. CDR3 DNA: TGTGCCAGCAGCCAAGATGAGGGGAACACTGAAGCTTTCTTT.

The chain uses TRBV6-1 and TRBJ1-5; 10 bases match TRBD1. The CDR3 spans 16 residues. With V trimmed by 5 bases and J by 6 bases, 10 bases remained unmatched. Germline CDR1 reads MNHNS; CDR2 reads SASEGT. The chain's CDR3 is CASSSSGTGDGQPQHF. DNA of the CDR3: TGTGCCAGCAGTAGTTCCGGGACAGGGGACGGTCAGCCCCAGCATTTT.

The rearrangement joins TRBV7-2 to TRBJ1-5, with no clear D. Trimming removed 5 bases at V and 5 bases at J, with 16 bases between. Germline loops: CDR1 SGHTA, CDR2 FQGNSA. The length of the CDR3 is 15 residues. CDR3 sequence reads: CASSADGRADQPQHF. The CDR3 coding sequence is TGTGCCAGCAGCGCAGACGGCCGGGCCGATCAGCCCCAGCATTTT.

This sequence joins TRBV20-1 and TRBJ2-5; perhaps D is TRBD1 or TRBD2 (5 bases each). CDR1 and CDR2 from the germline V gene are DFQATT and SNEGSKA (reference sequence). Trimming left V 5 bases short and J 1 base short, with 11 bases between. This CDR3 contains 13 residues. The CDR3 sequence is CSAAPGTQETQYF. CDR3 in DNA: TGCAGTGCTGCCCCGGGGACCCAAGAGACCCAGTACTTC.

The chain combines TRBV30 with TRBJ2-5; TRBD1 is a possible D gene (6 bases). The length of the CDR3 is 12 residues. In germline, CDR1 is GTSNPN, CDR2 SVGIG (reference sequence). Trimming took off 2 bases at V and 5 bases at J, with 9 bases between the two ends. The CDR3 spells CAWSPRGETQYF. CDR3 bases: TGTGCCTGGAGTCCTAGGGGGGAGACCCAGTACTTC.